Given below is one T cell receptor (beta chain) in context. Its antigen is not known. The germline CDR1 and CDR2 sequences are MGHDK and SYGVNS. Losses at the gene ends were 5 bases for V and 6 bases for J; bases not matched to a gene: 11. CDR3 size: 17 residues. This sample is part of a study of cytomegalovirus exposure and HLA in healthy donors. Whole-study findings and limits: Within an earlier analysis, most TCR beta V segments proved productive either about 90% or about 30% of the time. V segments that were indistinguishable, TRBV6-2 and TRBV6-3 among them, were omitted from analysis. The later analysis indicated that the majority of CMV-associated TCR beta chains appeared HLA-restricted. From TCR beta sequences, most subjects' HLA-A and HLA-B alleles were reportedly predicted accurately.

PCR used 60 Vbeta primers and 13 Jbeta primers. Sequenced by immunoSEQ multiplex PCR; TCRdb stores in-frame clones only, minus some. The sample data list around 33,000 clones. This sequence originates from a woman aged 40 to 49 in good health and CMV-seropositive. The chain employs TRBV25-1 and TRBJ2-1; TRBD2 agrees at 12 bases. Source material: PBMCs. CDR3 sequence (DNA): TGTGCCAGCAGTTCTAATCGACTAGCGGGAGATATCAATGAGCAGTTCTTC. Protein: CASSSNRLAGDINEQFF.